This T cell receptor (beta chain) was documented in a study of beta chain features in type 1 diabetes. About the research overall: Taken together, all samples contributed nearly 110 million examined sorted cells.

The length of the CDR3 is 13 residues. The V gene lost 10 bases and the J gene lost 4 bases, with 16 bases spanning the gap. Germline CDR1 reads MDHEN; CDR2 reads SYDVKM. The table lists this clone with a few counts. Sequenced material consisted of expressed TCRB transcripts (all of the isolated RNA was reverse transcribed). Clones were sequenced by immunoSEQ multiplex PCR, and TCRdb holds only the in-frame ones, with some missing. The table includes 300,000 to 400,000 clones, about 12% detected once. Sorting with CD45RO/CCR7/CD25/CD127/CD95/CD27 yielded naive, central memory, regulatory and stem-like memory CD4+ cells.

This chain uses TRBV28 with TRBJ2-5, with D tentatively TRBD2 (6 bases). The source material was naive CD4+ T cells from blood. The TCR sequence derives from a man between 18 and 29 years old in good health. The CDR3 DNA follows: TGTGCCACCCTCCGGAGGGCGGGAGAGACCCAGTACTTC. Translating gives CATLRRAGETQYF.